The rows below give T cell receptor beta chains drawn from one sample of a study of spatial heterogeneity in lung cancer. TCRdb reprocessed the 5' RACE reads with MiXCR, giving one entry per CDR3 protein. The sample contains 9,500 or so distinct CDR3 sequences, roughly 8% of which appear only once. This sample comprised lung tumor tissue, obtained at surgery. These receptors all stem from a male donor with early-stage non-small cell lung cancer. Each CDR3 is given with its conserved first and last residue. Fields, in order: clone size, D gene, V gene, J gene, CDR3 protein, CDR3 DNA. The D gene is left open where the match is weak. Size tells how often a clone was seen (once, few, many) or the class of an expanded clone, and some rows leave it out.

size: many; D: TRBD1; V: TRBV9; J: TRBJ2-5; CDR3: CASSGGQFLGETQYF; DNA: TGTGCCAGCAGCGGGGGACAGTTTCTGGGGGAGACCCAGTACTTC
size: many; D: TRBD2; V: TRBV7-2; J: TRBJ2-1; CDR3: CASSSSRGDEQFF; DNA: TGTGCCAGCAGCTCGTCCCGGGGGGATGAGCAGTTCTTC
size: NA; D: NA; V: TRBV2; J: TRBJ1-1; CDR3: CASSETRMNTEAFF; DNA: TGTGCCAGCAGTGAAACACGCATGAACACTGAAGCTTTCTTT
size: many; D: TRBD2; V: TRBV7-2; J: TRBJ2-5; CDR3: CASSRVGSSGGKETQYF; DNA: TGTGCCAGCAGCAGAGTAGGGTCTAGCGGGGGGAAAGAGACCCAGTACTTC
size: few; D: TRBD2; V: TRBV7-9; J: TRBJ2-1; CDR3: CASSFSRTSGSYNEQFF; DNA: TGTGCCAGCAGCTTCTCCCGGACTAGCGGTTCCTACAATGAGCAGTTCTTC
size: medium-sized; D: NA; V: TRBV7-3; J: TRBJ1-3; CDR3: CASSPTGSGNTIYF; DNA: TGTGCCAGCAGCCCGACGGGCTCTGGAAACACCATATATTTT
size: NA; D: NA; V: TRBV20-1; J: TRBJ2-5; CDR3: CSAIGGQETQYF; DNA: TGCAGTGCTATAGGGGGGCAAGAGACCCAGTACTTC
size: medium-sized; D: TRBD1; V: TRBV28; J: TRBJ1-5; CDR3: CASSGQASNQPQHF; DNA: TGTGCCAGCAGTGGACAGGCTAGCAATCAGCCCCAGCATTTT
size: many; D: TRBD2; V: TRBV7-3; J: TRBJ2-3; CDR3: CASSPLGAGKADTQYF; DNA: TGTGCCAGCAGTCCTCTAGGAGCGGGGAAGGCAGATACGCAGTATTTT
size: NA; D: TRBD1; V: TRBV7-2; J: TRBJ2-5; CDR3: CASSPRTGGAETQYF; DNA: TGTGCCAGCAGCCCAAGGACAGGGGGCGCAGAGACCCAGTACTTC
size: many; D: TRBD1; V: TRBV12-3/TRBV12-4; J: TRBJ2-1; CDR3: CASRTITGARYNEQFF; DNA: TGTGCCAGCAGGACAATTACAGGGGCCAGGTACAATGAGCAGTTCTTC
size: many; D: TRBD2; V: TRBV7-7; J: TRBJ2-2; CDR3: CASSPLAGNTGELFF; DNA: TGTGCCAGCAGCCCACTAGCGGGGAACACCGGGGAGCTGTTTTTT
size: few; D: NA; V: TRBV7-9; J: TRBJ1-6; CDR3: CASSFRGTDSPLHF; DNA: TGTGCCAGCAGCTTCAGGGGTACGGATTCACCCCTCCACTTT
size: NA; D: TRBD2; V: TRBV20-1; J: TRBJ2-4; CDR3: CSAYGGGNIQYF; DNA: TGCAGTGCTTATGGGGGAGGGAACATTCAGTACTTC
size: many; D: TRBD2; V: TRBV30; J: TRBJ2-7; CDR3: CAWSAGGSTYEQYF; DNA: TGTGCCTGGAGTGCGGGGGGGAGCACCTACGAGCAGTACTTC
size: many; D: TRBD1; V: TRBV7-9; J: TRBJ1-4; CDR3: CASSSTGGAGEKLFF; DNA: TGTGCCAGCAGCTCTACAGGGGGCGCGGGTGAAAAACTGTTTTTT
size: few; D: TRBD2; V: TRBV9; J: TRBJ2-5; CDR3: CASSVGSGAGGPRETQYF; DNA: TGTGCCAGCAGCGTAGGGTCGGGAGCGGGAGGGCCTCGGGAGACCCAGTACTTC
size: many; D: NA; V: TRBV20-1; J: TRBJ2-5; CDR3: CSASVETQYF; DNA: TGCAGTGCTAGTGTAGAGACCCAGTACTTC
size: large; D: NA; V: TRBV12-3/TRBV12-4; J: TRBJ1-3; CDR3: CASSLGGLETGNTIYF; DNA: TGTGCCAGCAGTTTAGGAGGGCTGGAGACAGGAAACACCATATATTTT
size: many; D: NA; V: TRBV7-8; J: TRBJ1-1; CDR3: CASSYHRDRPNTEAFF; DNA: TGTGCCAGCAGCTACCACAGGGACCGACCAAACACTGAAGCTTTCTTT
size: many; D: NA; V: TRBV3-1; J: TRBJ2-3; CDR3: CASSPEGNTQYF; DNA: TGTGCCAGCAGCCCGGAGGGAAATACGCAGTATTTT
size: NA; D: TRBD2; V: TRBV24-1; J: TRBJ2-1; CDR3: CAVGTRRRSEQFF; DNA: TGTGCCGTGGGGACTAGAAGACGGTCCGAGCAGTTCTTC
size: many; D: NA; V: TRBV6-5; J: TRBJ2-7; CDR3: CASSRKGSEQYF; DNA: TGTGCCAGCAGCAGGAAGGGTTCCGAGCAGTACTTC
size: many; D: TRBD2; V: TRBV7-3; J: TRBJ2-2; CDR3: CASSRLAGAGGELFF; DNA: TGTGCCAGCAGCCGACTAGCGGGAGCTGGCGGGGAGCTGTTTTTT
size: many; D: NA; V: TRBV5-1; J: TRBJ2-7; CDR3: CASSPDSSYEQYF; DNA: TGCGCCAGCAGCCCGGACAGTTCCTACGAGCAGTACTTC
size: medium-sized; D: NA; V: TRBV5-4; J: TRBJ2-7; CDR3: CASSPENPYEQYF; DNA: TGTGCCAGCAGCCCCGAGAATCCGTACGAGCAGTACTTC
size: many; D: NA; V: TRBV5-1; J: TRBJ2-6; CDR3: CASSLTAGANVLTF; DNA: TGCGCCAGCAGCTTAACGGCTGGGGCCAACGTCCTGACTTTC
size: many; D: NA; V: TRBV6-6; J: TRBJ2-4; CDR3: CASSYVGQWEAKNIQYF; DNA: TGTGCCAGCAGTTATGTGGGGCAGTGGGAAGCCAAAAACATTCAGTACTTC
size: many; D: TRBD1; V: TRBV4-1; J: TRBJ2-7; CDR3: CASSENPTGMYEQYF; DNA: TGCGCCAGCAGCGAGAATCCGACAGGGATGTACGAGCAGTACTTC
size: few; D: NA; V: TRBV7-9; J: TRBJ1-2; CDR3: CASSLAGSSGYTF; DNA: TGTGCCAGCAGCTTAGCGGGCAGTTCTGGCTACACCTTC
size: many; D: NA; V: TRBV7-8; J: TRBJ2-3; CDR3: CASSLGGFSTDTQYF; DNA: TGTGCCAGCAGCTTAGGTGGCTTCAGCACAGATACGCAGTATTTT
size: many; D: NA; V: TRBV4-3; J: TRBJ1-5; CDR3: CASSQGNGQPQHF; DNA: TGCGCCAGCAGCCAAGGGAATGGTCAGCCCCAGCATTTT
size: many; D: NA; V: TRBV20-1; J: TRBJ2-1; CDR3: CSGPTSPYNEQFF; DNA: TGCAGTGGACCGACTAGTCCGTACAATGAGCAGTTCTTC
size: many; D: TRBD2; V: TRBV7-9; J: TRBJ2-2; CDR3: CASSLAYGLAGGDTGELFF; DNA: TGTGCCAGCAGCTTAGCGTACGGACTAGCGGGAGGAGACACCGGGGAGCTGTTTTTT
size: few; D: TRBD1; V: TRBV4-2; J: TRBJ1-2; CDR3: CASSHQDRGKEGYTF; DNA: TGTGCCAGCAGCCATCAGGACAGGGGGAAGGAAGGCTACACCTTC
size: NA; D: NA; V: TRBV20-1; J: TRBJ1-6; CDR3: CSARSSQRGSPLHF; DNA: TGCAGTGCTAGATCATCCCAACGTGGTTCACCCCTCCACTTT
size: many; D: NA; V: TRBV6-1; J: TRBJ2-5; CDR3: CASSGQEGGTQYF; DNA: TGTGCCAGCAGTGGACAAGAGGGTGGGACCCAGTACTTC
size: many; D: NA; V: TRBV5-1; J: TRBJ1-2; CDR3: CASSSTAFYGYTF; DNA: TGCGCCAGCAGCTCGACAGCTTTCTATGGCTACACCTTC
size: many; D: NA; V: TRBV20-1; J: TRBJ2-7; CDR3: CSATPGRLASYEQYF; DNA: TGCAGTGCTACCCCAGGACGGTTGGCCAGTTACGAGCAGTACTTC
size: medium-sized; D: TRBD2; V: TRBV10-3; J: TRBJ2-7; CDR3: CAISELAGDPYEQYF; DNA: TGTGCCATCAGTGAACTAGCGGGAGATCCCTACGAGCAGTACTTC
size: few; D: NA; V: TRBV12-3/TRBV12-4; J: TRBJ1-2; CDR3: CASTGTKGYGYTF; DNA: TGTGCCAGCACCGGAACCAAAGGCTATGGCTACACCTTC
size: medium-sized; D: NA; V: TRBV7-3; J: TRBJ2-3; CDR3: CASSLTYTSDTQYF; DNA: TGTGCCAGCAGCTTAACGTATACTTCTGATACGCAGTATTTT
size: NA; D: TRBD1; V: TRBV24-1; J: TRBJ2-1; CDR3: CATSDWGQGNNEQFF; DNA: TGTGCCACCAGTGATTGGGGACAGGGTAACAATGAGCAGTTCTTC
size: many; D: TRBD1; V: TRBV6-6; J: TRBJ1-5; CDR3: CASTRQGVQPQHF; DNA: TGTGCCAGCACCCGACAGGGTGTTCAGCCCCAGCATTTT
size: many; D: NA; V: TRBV7-9; J: TRBJ1-1; CDR3: CATSWGGTEAFF; DNA: TGTGCCACCTCGTGGGGGGGCACTGAAGCTTTCTTT
size: many; D: NA; V: TRBV18; J: TRBJ2-1; CDR3: CASSLGGTSEQFF; DNA: TGTGCCAGCTCACTCGGAGGGACTTCCGAGCAGTTCTTC
size: few; D: NA; V: TRBV7-9; J: TRBJ2-3; CDR3: CASSPGLSADTQYF; DNA: TGTGCCAGCAGCCCGGGCCTCAGCGCAGATACGCAGTATTTT
size: many; D: TRBD2; V: TRBV28; J: TRBJ2-3; CDR3: CASSLGLAGAKQYF; DNA: TGTGCCAGCAGTTTAGGGCTAGCGGGGGCGAAGCAGTATTTT
size: few; D: TRBD1; V: TRBV6-1; J: TRBJ2-5; CDR3: CASSEMGQGTAETQYF; DNA: TGTGCCAGCAGTGAGATGGGACAGGGCACTGCAGAGACCCAGTACTTC
size: NA; D: NA; V: TRBV20-1; J: TRBJ2-6; CDR3: CSARDSRANVLTF; DNA: TGCAGTGCTAGAGATAGCCGGGCCAACGTCCTGACTTTC
size: many; D: TRBD1; V: TRBV19; J: TRBJ1-5; CDR3: CATSGQGNSNQPQHF; DNA: TGTGCCACCTCGGGACAGGGGAATAGCAATCAGCCCCAGCATTTT
size: NA; D: NA; V: TRBV9; J: TRBJ2-5; CDR3: CASSARTAKAETQYF; DNA: TGTGCCAGCAGCGCTCGAACAGCCAAGGCGGAGACCCAGTACTTC